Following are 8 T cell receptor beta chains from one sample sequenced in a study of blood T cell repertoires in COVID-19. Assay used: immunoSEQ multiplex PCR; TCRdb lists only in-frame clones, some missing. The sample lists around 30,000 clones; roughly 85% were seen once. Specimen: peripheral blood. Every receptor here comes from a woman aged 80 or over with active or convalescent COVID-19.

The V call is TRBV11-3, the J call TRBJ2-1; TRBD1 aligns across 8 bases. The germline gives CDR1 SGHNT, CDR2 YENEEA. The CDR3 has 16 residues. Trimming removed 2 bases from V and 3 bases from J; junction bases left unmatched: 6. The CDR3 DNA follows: TGTGCCAGCAGCTTATCAGGGACAGGAGTCTACAATGAGCAGTTCTTC. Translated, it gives CASSLSGTGVYNEQFF.

The DNA for the CDR3 is TGTGCCAGCAGCCAACAAAGGACGGGGTCCTACGAGCAGTACTTC. It yields the protein CASSQQRTGSYEQYF. This sequence joins TRBV4-2 and TRBJ2-7, with D possibly being TRBD2 (5 bases). Germline V gene sequence: CDR1 LGHNA, CDR2 YNFKEQ. With 2 bases removed from V and 1 base from J, the gap between germline ends came to 12 bases. The CDR3 contains 15 residues.

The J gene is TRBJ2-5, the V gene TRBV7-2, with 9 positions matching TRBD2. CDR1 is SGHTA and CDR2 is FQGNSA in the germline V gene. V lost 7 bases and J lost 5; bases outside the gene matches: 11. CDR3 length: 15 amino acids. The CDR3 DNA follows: TGTGCCAGCATCCGCGGCGGGAGGGGCTGGGAGACCCAGTACTTC. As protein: CASIRGGRGWETQYF.

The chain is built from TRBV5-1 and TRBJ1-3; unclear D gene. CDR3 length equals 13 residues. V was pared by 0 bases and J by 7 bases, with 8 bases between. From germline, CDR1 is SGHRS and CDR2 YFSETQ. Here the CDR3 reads CASSLDGFNTIYF. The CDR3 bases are TGCGCCAGCAGCTTGGACGGGTTCAACACCATATATTTT.

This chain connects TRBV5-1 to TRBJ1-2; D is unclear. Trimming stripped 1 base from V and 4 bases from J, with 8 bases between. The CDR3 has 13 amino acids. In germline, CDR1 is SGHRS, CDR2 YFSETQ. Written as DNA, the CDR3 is TGCGCCAGCAGCTTGTCGGTTACCTATGGCTACACCTTC. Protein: CASSLSVTYGYTF.

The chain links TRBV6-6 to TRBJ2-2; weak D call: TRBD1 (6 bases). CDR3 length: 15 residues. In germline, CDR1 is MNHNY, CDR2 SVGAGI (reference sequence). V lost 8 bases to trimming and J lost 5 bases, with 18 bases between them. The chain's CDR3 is CASQGTDLGTGELFF. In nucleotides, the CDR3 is TGTGCCAGCCAGGGGACGGACTTGGGGACCGGGGAGCTGTTTTTT.

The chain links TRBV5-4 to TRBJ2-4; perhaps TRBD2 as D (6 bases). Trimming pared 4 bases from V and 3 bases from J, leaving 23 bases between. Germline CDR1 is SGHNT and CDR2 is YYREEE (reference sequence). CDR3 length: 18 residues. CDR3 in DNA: TGTGCCAGCAGCCAGTTCGGCGGGGCGGCTTTGGACAAAAACATTCAGTACTTC. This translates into CASSQFGGAALDKNIQYF.

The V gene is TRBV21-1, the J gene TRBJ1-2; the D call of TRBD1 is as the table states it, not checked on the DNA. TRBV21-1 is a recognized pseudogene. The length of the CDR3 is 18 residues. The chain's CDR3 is CASSKKRLNRGANYGYTF. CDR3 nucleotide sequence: TGTGCCAGCAGCAAAAAGCGCTTGAACAGGGGGGCTAACTATGGCTACACCTTC.